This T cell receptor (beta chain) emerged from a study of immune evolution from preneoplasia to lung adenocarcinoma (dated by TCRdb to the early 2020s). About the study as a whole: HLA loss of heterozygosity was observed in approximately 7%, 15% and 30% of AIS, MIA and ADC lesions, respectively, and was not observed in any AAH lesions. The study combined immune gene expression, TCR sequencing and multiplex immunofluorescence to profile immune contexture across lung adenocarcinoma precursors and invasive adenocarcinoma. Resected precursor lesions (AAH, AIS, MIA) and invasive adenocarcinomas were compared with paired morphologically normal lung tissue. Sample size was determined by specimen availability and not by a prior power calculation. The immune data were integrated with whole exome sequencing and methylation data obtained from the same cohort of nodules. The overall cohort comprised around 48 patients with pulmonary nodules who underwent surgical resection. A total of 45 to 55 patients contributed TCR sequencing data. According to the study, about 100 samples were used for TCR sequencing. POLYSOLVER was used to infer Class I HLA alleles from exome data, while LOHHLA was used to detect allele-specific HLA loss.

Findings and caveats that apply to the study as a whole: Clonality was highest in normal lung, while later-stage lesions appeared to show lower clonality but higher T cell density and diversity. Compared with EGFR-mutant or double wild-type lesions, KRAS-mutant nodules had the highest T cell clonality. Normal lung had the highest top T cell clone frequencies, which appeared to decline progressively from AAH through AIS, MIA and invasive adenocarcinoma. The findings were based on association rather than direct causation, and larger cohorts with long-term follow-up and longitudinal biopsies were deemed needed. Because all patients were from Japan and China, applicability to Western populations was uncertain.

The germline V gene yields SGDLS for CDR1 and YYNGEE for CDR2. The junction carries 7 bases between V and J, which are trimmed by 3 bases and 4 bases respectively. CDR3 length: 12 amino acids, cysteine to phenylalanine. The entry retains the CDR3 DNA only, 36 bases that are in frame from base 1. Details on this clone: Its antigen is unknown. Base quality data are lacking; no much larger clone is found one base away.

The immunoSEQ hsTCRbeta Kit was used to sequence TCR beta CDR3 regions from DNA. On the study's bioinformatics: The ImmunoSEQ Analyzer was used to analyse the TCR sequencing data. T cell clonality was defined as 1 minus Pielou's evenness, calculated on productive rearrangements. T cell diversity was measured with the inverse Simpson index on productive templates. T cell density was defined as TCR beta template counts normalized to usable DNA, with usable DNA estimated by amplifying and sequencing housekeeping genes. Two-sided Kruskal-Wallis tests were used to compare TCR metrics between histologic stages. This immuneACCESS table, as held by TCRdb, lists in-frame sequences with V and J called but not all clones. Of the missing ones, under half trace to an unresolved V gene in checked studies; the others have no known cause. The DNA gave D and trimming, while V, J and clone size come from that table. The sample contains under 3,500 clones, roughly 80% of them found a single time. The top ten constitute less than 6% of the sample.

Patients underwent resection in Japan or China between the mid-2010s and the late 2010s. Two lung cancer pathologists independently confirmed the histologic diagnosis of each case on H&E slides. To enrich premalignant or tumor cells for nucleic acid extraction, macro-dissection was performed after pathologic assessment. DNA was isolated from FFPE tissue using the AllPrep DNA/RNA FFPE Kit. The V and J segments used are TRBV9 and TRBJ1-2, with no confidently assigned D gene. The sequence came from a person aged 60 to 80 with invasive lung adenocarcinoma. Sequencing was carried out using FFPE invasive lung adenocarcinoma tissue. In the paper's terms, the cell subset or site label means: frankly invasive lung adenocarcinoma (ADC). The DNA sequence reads TGTGCCAGCAGCGGGAACAGCTATGGCTACACCTTC. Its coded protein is CASSGNSYGYTF.